Below, 19 T cell receptor beta chains from the same sample are listed, as sequenced in a study of blood T cell repertoires in COVID-19 (TCRdb year 2020). Libraries were built with the immunoSEQ multiplex PCR assay. As stored in TCRdb, this immuneACCESS dataset retains in-frame rearrangements with V and J assigned. A fraction of the clones does not appear; measured against another copy, unresolved V genes explain less than half of the discrepancy, and the remainder lacks a known reason. In all, the sample holds about 180,000 clones, and roughly 85% of those were seen once. Of the sample, 6.2% falls within the top ten clones. The sequenced sample was PBMCs or T cells enriched from blood (not recorded which). These receptor sequences come from a man aged 40-55 years who had recovered from COVID-19.

This rearrangement joins TRBV9 to TRBJ2-1; tentative D call: TRBD2 (6 bases). Trimming removed 1 base from V and 4 bases from J, with 9 bases in between. CDR1 is SGDLS, CDR2 YYNGEE, per germline. The CDR3 totals 14 residues. The CDR3 bases are TGTGCCAGCAGCGTACGCGGGACTTACAATGAGCAGTTCTTC. It specifies CASSVRGTYNEQFF.

The V gene is TRBV3-1 (or the pseudogene TRBV3-2), the J gene TRBJ1-3, with 9 positions matching TRBD1. Germline CDR1 reads LGHDT; CDR2 reads YNNKEL (reference sequence). Trimming took 1 base from V and 9 from J; bases not matched to a gene: 7. The CDR3 totals 15 residues. The CDR3 loop reads CASSQGTGVRSTIYF. Here the CDR3 DNA reads TGTGCCAGCAGCCAAGGGACAGGGGTTAGGAGCACCATATATTTT.

The chain recombines TRBV28 with TRBJ2-7; D is unresolved. V was cut by 2 bases and J by 4 bases, with 6 bases left in between. The length of the CDR3 is 12 residues. The germline gives CDR1 MDHEN, CDR2 SYDVKM. The CDR3, as DNA: TGTGCCAGCAGTTTAGAGAGGTACGAGCAGTACTTC. It specifies CASSLERYEQYF.

This clone was detected a few times. The chain uses TRBV28 and TRBJ1-2; the match to TRBD1 covers 9 bases. The germline gives CDR1 MDHEN, CDR2 SYDVKM. The CDR3 extends over 16 amino acids. The V and J ends lost 1 base and 4 bases, in that order; junction bases with no gene match: 7. CDR3 sequence (DNA): TGTGCCAGCAGTTTATACCTCACAGGGGGCTCCTATGGCTACACCTTC. Translated, it gives CASSLYLTGGSYGYTF.

This clone was observed a few times. The V gene is TRBV7-6, the J gene TRBJ2-1; 7 positions agree with TRBD2. This CDR3 contains 16 residues. Germline V CDR1 and CDR2: SGHVS, FNYEAQ. Trimming took 5 bases from V and 9 from J; bases not matched to a gene: 16. CDR3 loop: CASSPTLAVLGSEQFF. The DNA for the CDR3 is TGTGCCAGCAGCCCAACCCTAGCGGTCCTCGGTAGTGAGCAGTTCTTC.

This clone was detected only a few times. The V call is TRBV9, the J call TRBJ2-1, with TRBD2 matching over 9 bases. This CDR3 has 18 residues. Germline V gives CDR1 SGDLS, CDR2 YYNGEE. The ends lost 0 bases at V and 7 bases at J; junction bases unmatched: 14. In DNA, the CDR3 is TGTGCCAGCAGCGTAGCTGATCCCCTAGCGGGGCGCCGAAATGAGCAGTTCTTC. Encoded protein: CASSVADPLAGRRNEQFF.

J is TRBJ2-7 and V is TRBV10-1; D gene uncertain. Germline V gene data show CDR1 as WNHNN and CDR2 as SYGVQD (reference sequence). The V gene lost 5 bases and the J gene lost 5 bases, with 10 bases spanning the gap. The CDR3 runs 12 residues. CDR3 sequence (DNA): TGCGCCAGCAGTCACAGCCTAAACGAGCAGTACTTC. As protein: CASSHSLNEQYF.

This rearrangement joins TRBV30 to TRBJ1-1; D is unclear. Germline values: CDR1 GTSNPN, CDR2 SVGIG (reference sequence). The length of the CDR3 is 13 residues. Between the trimmed V and J ends, which lost 3 bases and 1 base, there was a span of 9 bases. Here the CDR3 reads CAWRSGRNTEAFF. CDR3 nucleotides: TGTGCCTGGAGATCAGGCAGGAACACTGAAGCTTTCTTT.

This CDR3 reads CASSLYGEKLFF. The CDR3, as DNA: TGCGCCAGCAGCTTGTACGGTGAAAAACTGTTTTTT. The rearrangement uses TRBV5-1 and TRBJ1-4, with D unresolved. CDR3 size: 12 residues. The V end lost 1 base, the J end lost 7 bases, and 5 bases lay between the germline ends. CDR1 is SGHRS, CDR2 YFSETQ, per germline.

The chain employs TRBV14 and TRBJ1-2; D is unresolved. CDR1 is SGHDN and CDR2 is FVKESK in the germline V gene. The CDR3 extends over 13 amino acids. Deletions cut 0 bases from V and 10 bases from J, with 12 bases between. The CDR3 nucleotides are TGTGCCAGCAGCCAAGATCCAAGCGGGGACTACACCTTC. Its protein is CASSQDPSGDYTF.

V and J are TRBV7-3 and TRBJ2-7; TRBD2 agrees at 14 bases. Looked up from germline, CDR1 is SGHTA and CDR2 is FQGTGA. This CDR3 region has 19 residues. V lost 1 base to trimming and J lost 0 bases; unmatched junction nucleotides: 8. The CDR3 sequence is CASSLKTSGRASHSYEQYF. CDR3 nucleotide sequence: TGTGCCAGCAGCTTAAAGACTAGCGGGAGGGCCTCACACTCCTACGAGCAGTACTTC. Supplemented by reference TRBV7-3 and TRBJ2-7, the full variable domain reads GAGVSQTPSNKVTEKGKYVELRCDPISGHTALYWYRQSLGQGPEFLIYFQGTGAADDSGLPNDRFFAVRPEGSVSTLKIQRTERGDSAVYLCASSLKTSGRASHSYEQYFGPGTRLTVT.

The rearrangement joins TRBV7-6 to TRBJ2-1; D call uncertain. The V end was cut by 1 base, the J end by 9 bases, with 7 bases between. Looked up from germline, CDR1 is SGHVS and CDR2 is FNYEAQ. This CDR3 is built from 12 residues. This CDR3 is CASSLVLGEQFF. The DNA of the CDR3 is TGTGCCAGCAGCTTAGTTCTCGGTGAGCAGTTCTTC.

J is TRBJ1-3 and V is TRBV9; a weak D match, TRBD1 (6 bases). The CDR3 extends over 19 amino acids. V was cut by 2 bases and J by 0 bases, with 21 bases left in between. Germline assignment: CDR1 SGDLS and CDR2 YYNGEE. In nucleotides, the CDR3 is TGTGCCAGCAGCGTCGGGGACACACTTCTGGGGAGCTCTGGAAACACCATATATTTT. Its translation: CASSVGDTLLGSSGNTIYF.

The rearrangement uses TRBV2 and TRBJ1-3; unclear D gene. The CDR3 has 14 amino acids. Deletions cut 4 bases from V and 2 bases from J, with 9 bases between. Germline V gives CDR1 SNHLY, CDR2 FYNNEI. In DNA, the CDR3 is TGTGCCAGCAGTGCTAGAGTTACTGGAAACACCATATATTTT. Its protein product is CASSARVTGNTIYF.

This rearrangement joins TRBV2 to TRBJ1-1; a possible D gene is TRBD1 (6 bases). The CDR3 spans 14 residues. V was cut by 2 bases and J by 4 bases, with 11 bases left in between. The V gene's germline CDR1 is SNHLY and CDR2 FYNNEI. CDR3: CASSEYVGATEAFF. DNA of the CDR3: TGTGCCAGCAGTGAATATGTGGGGGCCACTGAAGCTTTCTTT.

The chain links TRBV3-1 (or the pseudogene TRBV3-2) to TRBJ1-4, with a possible D match to TRBD1 (5 bases). The V gene's germline CDR1 is LGHDT and CDR2 YNNKEL (reference sequence). V lost 4 bases to trimming and J lost 6 bases, with 12 bases between them. The CDR3 consists of 14 residues. Written as DNA, the CDR3 is TGTGCCAGCAGCCGGTCCTTAGGGGATGAAAAACTGTTTTTT. Protein sequence: CASSRSLGDEKLFF.

V is TRBV28 and J is TRBJ2-7, with D perhaps matching TRBD2 (6 bases). The V and J ends lost 7 bases and 3 bases respectively, with 10 bases between them. CDR1 and CDR2 from the germline V gene are MDHEN and SYDVKM. The CDR3 contains 12 residues. CDR3 nucleotides: TGTGCCAGCAAAAGCGGGCACTACGAGCAGTACTTC. It yields the protein CASKSGHYEQYF.

This rearrangement joins TRBV5-1 to TRBJ1-4; D perhaps matches TRBD1 (6 bases). CDR1 is SGHRS and CDR2 is YFSETQ in the germline V gene. This CDR3 is 17 amino acids long. The V and J ends lost 2 bases and 7 bases respectively, with 21 bases between them. The CDR3 loop is CASSFLGPGQGGEKLFF. The CDR3 DNA is TGCGCCAGCAGCTTTCTAGGACCGGGACAAGGAGGTGAAAAACTGTTTTTT. The variable domain in full, completed from reference TRBV5-1 and TRBJ1-4, reads KAGVTQTPRYLIKTRGQQVTLSCSPISGHRSVSWYQQTPGQGLQFLFEYFSETQRNKGNFPGRFSGRQFSNSRSEMNVSTLELGDSALYLCASSFLGPGQGGEKLFFGSGTQLSVL.

V and J are TRBV29-1 and TRBJ1-1, with D uncertain. Germline V gene lookup returns CDR1 SQVTM and CDR2 ANQGSEA. The V end lost 6 bases, the J end lost 3 bases, and 11 bases lay between the germline ends. This CDR3 comprises 12 residues. CDR3 nucleotides: TGCAGCGTCCGGGGTGGGGACACTGAAGCTTTCTTT. The encoded protein is CSVRGGDTEAFF.